This T cell receptor (beta chain) derives from a study of shared clonotypes between healthy human individuals. Losses at the gene ends were 6 bases for V and 4 bases for J; bases not matched to a gene: 12. CDR3 length: 15 amino acids. Germline V lookup: CDR1 SQVTM, CDR2 ANQGSEA. Sequencing was performed with immunoSEQ multiplex PCR; in TCRdb, only in-frame clones are kept and a portion is missing. The table records 2 million to 2.5 million clones, approximately 96% of them present only once. The J gene is TRBJ2-5, the V gene TRBV29-1, with 9 bases that match TRBD1. The sequence derives from a man aged 18-30 years in good health. The sequencing sample was made of naive CD4+ T cells sorted from blood. As to subset: CD45RA+ positively selected. The CDR3 is CSVQGGTGFAETQYF. The CDR3 DNA reads as TGCAGCGTCCAGGGCGGGACAGGGTTCGCAGAGACCCAGTACTTC.